The entry below describes one TCR beta chain. The data stem from a study of blood T cell repertoires in COVID-19. Study in general: Material from acute and convalescent COVID-19 was sourced from the United States, Italy and Spain. PBMCs, B-cell-depleted T cells, or T cells provided the cDNA or gDNA that made up the material.

The authors' processing: Reference gene primer amplification gave estimated nucleated cell counts. The method was immunoSEQ multiplex PCR; TCRdb's version includes in-frame clones alone and lacks a portion of them. The V and J calls and clone size were taken over from that table, and D and trimming were inferred from the DNA. The sample lists roughly 190,000 clones, roughly 85% occurring once. The CDR3 is 15 amino acids. The V end lost 2 bases, the J end lost 1 base, and 9 bases lay between the germline ends. The germline CDR1 and CDR2 sequences are MGHRA and YSYEKL. This TCR was recovered from a man aged 55-75 years with active or convalescent COVID-19. The source material was peripheral blood. V gene TRBV4-1 combines with J gene TRBJ2-1; a weak D match, TRBD2 (7 bases). This CDR3 is CASSQRGASYNEQFF. CDR3 bases: TGCGCCAGCAGCCAACGGGGGGCGTCCTACAATGAGCAGTTCTTC.